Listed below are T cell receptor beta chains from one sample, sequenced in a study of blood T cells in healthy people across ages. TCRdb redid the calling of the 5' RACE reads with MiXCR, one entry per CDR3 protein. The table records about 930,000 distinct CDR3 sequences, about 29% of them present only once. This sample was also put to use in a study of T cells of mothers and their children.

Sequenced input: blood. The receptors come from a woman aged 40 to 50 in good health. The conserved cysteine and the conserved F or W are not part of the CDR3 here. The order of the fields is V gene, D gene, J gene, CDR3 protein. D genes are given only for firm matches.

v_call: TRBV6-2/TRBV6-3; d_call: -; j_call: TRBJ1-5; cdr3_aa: ASSYRQISNQPQH
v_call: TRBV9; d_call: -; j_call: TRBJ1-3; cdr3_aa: ASSDRDLRWASGNTIY
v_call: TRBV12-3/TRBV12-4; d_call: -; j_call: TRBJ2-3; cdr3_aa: ASRRGVEVQY
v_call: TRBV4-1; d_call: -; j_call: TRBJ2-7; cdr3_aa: ASSQAMGYEQY
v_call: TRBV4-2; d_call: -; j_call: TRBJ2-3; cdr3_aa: ASGQDRSGTDTQY
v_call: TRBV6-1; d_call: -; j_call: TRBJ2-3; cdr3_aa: ASREDFSPDTQY
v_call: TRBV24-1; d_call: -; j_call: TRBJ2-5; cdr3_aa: ATSDSTRNQETQY
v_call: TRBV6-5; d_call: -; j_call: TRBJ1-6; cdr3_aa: ASSYPRGGGNSPLH
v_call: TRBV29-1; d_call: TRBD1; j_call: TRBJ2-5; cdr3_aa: SVLRQGRQETQY
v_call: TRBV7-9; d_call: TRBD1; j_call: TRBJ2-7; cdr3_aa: ASSSTDRGVEQY
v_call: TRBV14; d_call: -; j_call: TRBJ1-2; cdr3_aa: ASSQAQGSPNANYGYT
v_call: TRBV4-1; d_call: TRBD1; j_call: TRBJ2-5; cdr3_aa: ASNQEGQGWATQY
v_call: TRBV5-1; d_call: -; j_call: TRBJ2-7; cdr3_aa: ASSSLAWGDEQY
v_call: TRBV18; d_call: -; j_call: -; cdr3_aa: ASSPQGGISYEQF
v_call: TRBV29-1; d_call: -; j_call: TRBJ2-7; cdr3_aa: SVSTGGFEQY
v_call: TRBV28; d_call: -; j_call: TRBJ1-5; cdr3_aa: ASTPTGQHTNQPQH
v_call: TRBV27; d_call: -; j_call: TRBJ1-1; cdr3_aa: ASSPNRANTEAF
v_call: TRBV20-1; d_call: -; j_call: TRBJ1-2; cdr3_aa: SARDSWEPNGYT
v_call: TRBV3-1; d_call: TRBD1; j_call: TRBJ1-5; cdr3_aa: ASSSGTGVNQPQH
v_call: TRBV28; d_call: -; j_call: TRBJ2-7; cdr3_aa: ASSSAPLVGNEQY
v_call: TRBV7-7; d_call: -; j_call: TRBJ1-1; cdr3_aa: ASSLSPGTEAF
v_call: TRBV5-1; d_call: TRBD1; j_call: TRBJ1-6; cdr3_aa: ASSLGTGRDNSPLH
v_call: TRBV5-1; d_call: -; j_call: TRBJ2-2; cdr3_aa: ASRPPGLKQPGELF
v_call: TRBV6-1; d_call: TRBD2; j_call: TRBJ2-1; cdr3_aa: ASSAPGTSGGPSSYNEQF
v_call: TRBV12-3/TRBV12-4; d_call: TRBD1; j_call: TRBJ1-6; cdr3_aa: ASTQGGFGNSPLH
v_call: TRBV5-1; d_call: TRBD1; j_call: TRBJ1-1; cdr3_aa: ASSLGAGGEGTEAF
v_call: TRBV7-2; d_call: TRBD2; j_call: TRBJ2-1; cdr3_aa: ASRGSGLLYNEQF
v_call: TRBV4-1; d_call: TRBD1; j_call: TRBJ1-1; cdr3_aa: ASSQVLGQVNTEAF
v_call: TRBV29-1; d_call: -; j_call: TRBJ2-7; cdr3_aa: SVKLAGEQY
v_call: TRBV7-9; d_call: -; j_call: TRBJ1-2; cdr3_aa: ASSLRGLDT
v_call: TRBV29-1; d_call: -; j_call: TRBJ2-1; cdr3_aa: SPQDPGNEQF
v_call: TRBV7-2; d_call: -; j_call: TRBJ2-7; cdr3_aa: AGSFGTSSYEQY